This T cell receptor (beta chain) was identified during a study of T cell repertoires in cytomegalovirus infection (dated by TCRdb to between 2018 and 2021). With respect to the entire study: Recently identified HLA-C-restricted CMV epitopes, whose presentation resists viral immunomodulation, were targeted by peptide stimulations together with well-studied HLA-B-restricted epitopes. Donor HLA type was relevant to the analysis, as public TCR beta signatures indicated carriage of CMV infection together with the matching HLA type. General conclusions and limits of the study: Carriers of CMV infection plus the relevant HLA type were discriminated by the cumulative frequency of public TCR beta family members in the study cohort and in an independent approximately 350-donor cohort. The ex vivo response was dominated by HLA-C-restricted CMV-specific TCR beta clonotypes, and the single most frequent clonotype in two of eight donors was supplied by these HLA-C-restricted clonotypes.

What the treatment or condition label conveys for this sample: in vitro stimulation with specific CMV peptide epitopes to enrich CMV-specific T cells. The table lists this clonotype with a few counts. The target of this receptor is not known. The input lacks base qualities; no much larger clone sits a single base away. As encoded in the germline V gene, CDR1 is MNHEY while CDR2 is SVGEGT. From the cysteine up to the phenylalanine, the CDR3 has a length of 14 residues. Just CDR3 DNA is preserved here, 42 bases in frame from base 1. A distance of 13 bases separates the germline ends of V and J, which lose 10 bases and 0 bases respectively. The listed sequencing device is Illumina HiSeq 1500. TCRdb handled the public reads itself, with Q25 trimming in fastp and clone calling in MiXCR, and kept productive beta chains. Merged by CDR3 protein, the rows form single entries marked with the most common genes and DNA. The sample has roughly 280,000 distinct CDR3 sequences on record, less than 25% of them singletons. Roughly 20% of the sample rests with the top ten.

The sequences come from cultured PBMCs, collected from culture after CMV antigen stimulation. The sequence links TRBV6-2 or TRBV6-3 to TRBJ2-1, with TRBD2 tentatively as D gene (6 bases match). The source of this sequence is a human donor in good health (CMV status not recorded). Some clones in this sample may be carry-over from other donors' samples. The nucleotides are TGTGCCACATACCGTAGCGGCTCCTACAATGAGCAGTTCTTC. Its protein product is CATYRSGSYNEQFF.